This T cell receptor (beta chain) was documented in a study of control samples from healthy donors and cancer patients. The CDR3 is made up of 14 amino acids. Trimming took 3 bases from V and 1 from J; bases not matched to a gene: 0. Germline values: CDR1 SGHAT, CDR2 FQNNGV. Generated by immunoSEQ multiplex PCR, the TCRdb table keeps only in-frame clones and is missing some. The sample consists of about 94,000 clones, 90% of them appearing once. Sequencing used blood. The TCR comes from a woman under 30 in good health. The chain has TRBV11-2 and TRBJ2-3, with 8 bases that match TRBD1. In DNA form, the CDR3 reads TGTGCCAGCAGCTTGGGACAGGGCACAGATACGCAGTATTTT. This gives the protein CASSLGQGTDTQYF.